Described below is a single TCR beta chain sequence and its context. Its specificity is unknown. The PCR made use of 60 Vbeta and 13 Jbeta primers. This table comes from immunoSEQ multiplex PCR, and its TCRdb copy is limited to in-frame clones, with some not included. The data hold roughly 190,000 clones, with 81% observed a single time. The CDR3 extends over 14 amino acids. CDR1 is MNHNS, CDR2 SASEGT, per germline. The V end was cut by 1 base, the J end by 6 bases, with 9 bases between. This entry is derived from a study of cytomegalovirus exposure and HLA in healthy donors. Regarding the study as a whole: Testing in vitro showed a few CMV-associated chains specific for CMV antigens. A later analysis, which compared TCR beta chains of equal frequency, found the HLA-associated ones more clonally expanded.

The genes are TRBV6-1 and TRBJ1-4; no reliable D call. This clonotype was sampled from a man aged 18 to 30 in good health and CMV-seronegative. The source material was PBMCs. The CDR3 spells CASSEGPRYEKLFF. The CDR3 DNA sequence: TGTGCCAGCAGTGAAGGCCCGAGGTATGAAAAACTGTTTTTT.